This T cell receptor (beta chain) was captured by sequencing in a study of blood T cells in healthy people across ages (dated by TCRdb to the mid-2010s). At the level of the whole study: In model experiments, template switching captured roughly one uniquely barcoded TCR beta cDNA molecule for every two T cells. The study measured age-related changes in TCR beta repertoire diversity using deep sequencing normalized with unique cDNA molecular identifiers. Four age groups were formed from the donors: young (average approximately 15 years), middle-aged (approximately 40), aged (62) and long-lived (roughly 88). Using the same blood draw, the study looked at two additional independent replicas of 1 million unique cDNA reads for two donors, one aged 18 to 30 and the other aged 80 or older.

Study-level results and caveats: Observed TCR beta diversity per million T cells fell roughly linearly with age, and a significant reduction was already apparent by age about 38. Compared with the aged group, the long-lived group had more naive CD4+ T cells, fewer expanded clones and increased TCR diversity, suggesting age selection. Because the CMV infection status of the donors was unknown, age-related changes in expanded clonotypes may potentially have been confounded. A strong correlation was found between observed TCR beta diversity and the percentage of naive T cells measured by flow cytometry. Since profiling was done on bulk unsorted PBMCs, naive and antigen-experienced compartments could not be conclusively compared. Estimates of total diversity based on one million sequenced T cells were considered lower bounds and underestimates.

The protocol used for the library was 5' RACE. The data were produced on an Illumina HiSeq 2500. A second PCR of roughly 7 to 12 cycles was performed with a sample-barcoded 5' primer and a J-beta primer mix. A unique molecular identifier was introduced onto each TCR beta cDNA molecule by a template-switch 5' adaptor carrying 12 random nucleotides. Each sample yielded at least 3 million CDR3-containing paired-end reads. All of the RNA was converted into first-strand cDNA using the Mint cDNA synthesis kit, with a TRBC-specific oligonucleotide serving as the primer. After uracil-DNA glycosylase treatment, a first 18-cycle PCR used universal primers M1SS and BC2_uni_R on all cDNA. The paper's processing steps were these. For normalization, 1 million high-quality reads, each with a distinct molecular identifier, were randomly selected from each sample. Instead of being binned into consensus sequences, reads with shared molecular identifiers were discarded. MiTCR, run with a Q25 quality threshold and the strictest error-elimination algorithm, handled CDR3 identification, clonotype clustering and error correction. Lower-bound total TCR beta diversity was estimated with a nonparametric unseen species model using Euler transformation. Starting from the raw public reads, TCRdb applied fastp trimming at Q25, assembled clones with MiXCR and retained in-frame beta chains. All rows with the same CDR3 protein become a single entry with the most common DNA and genes. TCRdb's processing, not the authors', yielded these V and J calls. Here the sample has around 990,000 distinct CDR3 sequences; under 30% occur a single time. Clones ranked in the top ten supply less than 0.85% of the sample.

Of note for this clonotype: Its antigen is not yet known. No much larger clone is present one base from it, and per-base qualities are unavailable.

Relative to germline, V is 0 bases shorter and J is 1 base shorter, with 12 bases between their ends. CDR1 and CDR2 were assigned from the germline V gene as MGHRA and YSYEKL. The CDR3 covers 16 residues, taking in both the cysteine and the phenylalanine. The kept DNA is CDR3 alone, 48 bases in frame from the first base. The donors were some 39 Caucasian individuals from Russia, aged 6 to 90 years, who were systemically healthy. Each donor gave ten milliliters of peripheral blood, drawn into EDTA-treated Vacutainer tubes. PBMCs were isolated by Ficoll-Paque density-gradient centrifugation, with at least 6 million obtained per sample. Trizol reagent was used to extract total RNA from PBMCs, with at least 5 micrograms per sample. The percentages of naive CD45RAhigh/CD27high T cells were determined by flow cytometry on a PBMC aliquot from every donor. The same data also went into a second study, on T cells of mothers and their children. That second publication adds: Nine systemically healthy Caucasian individuals served as donors, namely three mothers together with their six children. cDNA synthesis consumed the entire amount of extracted RNA, loaded at 1.5 ug RNA in each 15 ul reaction. In the second PCR, sample barcodes and 2-4 random nucleotides were introduced via the M1S primer. Over 10 million TCR beta CDR3 reads came from each mother, compared with some 3.1 million reads from each child. Thymic selection similarly shapes TCR recombination output in related and unrelated pairs, with minor effect from inherited differences. Related mother-child pairs always showed normalized repertoire overlap that was slightly higher than in unrelated mother-child pairs, though the difference was never significant. No persistent microchimeric T cell clones were detected, at a sensitivity of around 100 clones per million clonotypes. The study used deep NGS to compare TCR beta repertoires of mothers and children, seeking features distinguishing related mother-child pairs from unrelated individuals. Mothers averaged approximately 41 +/- 4 years of age and children averaged 11 +/- 4 years. After adapters were ligated using NEBNext reagents, the libraries underwent 100+100 nt paired-end sequencing on an Illumina HiSeq 2000. To prevent cross-contamination, the mother and child libraries were prepared one month apart and sequenced in separate runs. For each donor, between roughly 450,000 and 2,300,000 distinct TCR beta clonotypes were identified. Naive TCR beta clonotypes were estimated from low-frequency clonotypes matched to each donor's FACS-determined naive share, without sorting.

The chain couples TRBV4-1 to TRBJ2-5; TRBD2 is a possible D gene, resting on 6 matching bases. This clonotype originated in a girl aged 2 to 10 in good health. Specimen: blood. This receptor carries the CDR3 CASSQDWGTVQETQYF. The sequenced DNA: TGCGCCAGCAGCCAAGATTGGGGGACTGTCCAAGAGACCCAGTACTTC.